The 9 T cell receptor beta chains below were found in one sample sequenced in a study of early T cells in non-severe SARS-CoV-2 infection. MiXCR was run by TCRdb on the 5' RACE reads, yielding one entry per CDR3 protein. Of about 69,000 distinct CDR3 sequences listed, about 11% were seen once; the top ten hold almost 6.5%. Sequenced sample: whole blood. These receptors all stem from an adult who was a healthcare worker with PCR-confirmed SARS-CoV-2 infection or an uninfected control (not recorded which).

The table lists this clonotype with many counts. This rearrangement joins TRBV29-1 to TRBJ1-5, with D uncertain. Germline CDR1 is SQVTM and CDR2 is ANQGSEA. V lost 6 bases and J 4 bases, leaving 13 bases between the germline ends. The CDR3 has 13 amino acids. CDR3 DNA sequence: TGCAGCGTAGGCGAAAGGGCAAATCAGCCCCAGCATTTT. Translating it yields CSVGERANQPQHF.

This clonotype has just one count. The rearrangement joins TRBV29-1 to TRBJ1-1; maybe TRBD1 (5 bases). V lost 7 bases, J lost 4 bases, and 13 bases lay in between. Germline V gene lookup returns CDR1 SQVTM and CDR2 ANQGSEA. This CDR3 is built from 12 residues. For the CDR3, the DNA is TGCAGCGCTGACAGATTGGGCACTGAAGCTTTCTTT. The encoded protein is CSADRLGTEAFF.

This clonotype has a handful of counts. V gene TRBV9 combines with J gene TRBJ2-7, with TRBD2 matching over 7 bases. The CDR3 extends over 16 amino acids. Per the germline V gene, CDR1 is SGDLS and CDR2 is YYNGEE. With 0 bases clipped from V and 5 bases from J, the junction kept 11 bases outside the gene matches. The CDR3 sequence: CASSVDLRGSWNEQYF. The CDR3 coding sequence is TGTGCCAGCAGCGTAGATCTTCGCGGGAGTTGGAACGAGCAGTACTTC.

This clonotype was observed at least ten times. CDR3 in amino acids: CASSDGSPDTQYF. As DNA, the CDR3 is TGCGCCAGCAGTGATGGTAGCCCAGATACGCAGTATTTT. The rearrangement uses TRBV10-2 and TRBJ2-3; no clear D gene. The CDR3 runs to 13 residues. Germline loops: CDR1 WSHSY, CDR2 SAAADI. V lost 3 bases to trimming and J lost 4 bases, with 8 bases between them.

This clonotype was detected a few times. The chain couples TRBV7-3 to TRBJ2-2, with D perhaps matching TRBD1 (6 bases). The ends were cut back, 3 bases at V and 6 bases at J, with 14 bases in the middle. Germline CDR1 reads SGHTA; CDR2 reads FQGTGA. The CDR3 is 15 amino acids. The CDR3 spells CASSFRGGAAGELFF. The CDR3 DNA sequence: TGTGCCAGCAGCTTCCGTGGGGGCGCTGCCGGGGAGCTGTTTTTT.

V usage is TRBV3-1 and J usage is TRBJ2-7, with TRBD2 matching over 9 bases. The length of the CDR3 is 14 residues. Germline loops: CDR1 LGHDT, CDR2 YNNKEL (reference sequence). V trimming: 6 bases; J trimming: 0 bases; junction bases outside the gene matches: 3. As DNA, the CDR3 is TGTGCCAGCAGACCTAGCGGGACCTCCTACGAGCAGTACTTC. Its translation: CASRPSGTSYEQYF.

This clonotype was counted at least ten times. The rearrangement joins TRBV29-1 to TRBJ2-1, with 14 nucleotides matching TRBD2. With V trimmed by 7 bases and J by 8 bases, 13 bases remained unmatched. The CDR3 length is 16 residues. Looked up from germline, CDR1 is SQVTM and CDR2 is ANQGSEA. CDR3 protein: CSAGPGTSGSRYEQFF. In DNA form, the CDR3 reads TGCAGCGCTGGCCCCGGGACTAGCGGGAGCAGGTATGAGCAGTTCTTC.

This clonotype has just a few counts. The CDR3, as DNA: TGCGCCAGCAGGGGAAACGCGTATATGTCCCCCCTCCACTTT. Its protein product is CASRGNAYMSPLHF. This rearrangement joins TRBV5-1 to TRBJ1-6; D gene uncertain. The V and J ends lost 5 bases and 13 bases respectively, with 19 bases between them. Looked up from germline, CDR1 is SGHRS and CDR2 is YFSETQ. The CDR3 has 14 residues.

This clonotype was recorded at least ten times. The chain joins TRBV7-8 to TRBJ2-2; no firm D call. This CDR3 is built from 13 residues. The V gene lost 5 bases and the J gene lost 7 bases, with 11 bases spanning the gap. The germline gives CDR1 SGHVS, CDR2 FQNEAQ. The CDR3 bases are TGTGCCAGCAGCCATCGTCGCGGCGGGGAGCTGTTTTTT. Its protein product is CASSHRRGGELFF.